Shown below are 28 T cell receptor beta chains from a single sample sequenced in a study of shared clonotypes between healthy human individuals. CD8 cells classed as naive were CD45RO-negative and positively selected for CCR7, excluding terminally differentiated effector memory CD45RA+ cells. The assay was immunoSEQ multiplex PCR, and TCRdb's table has in-frame clones only and misses some. Of about 820,000 clones listed, 80% to 95% are singletons. What was sequenced was naive CD8+ T cells sorted from blood. The receptors derive from a man in his thirties or forties in good health.

This clone was detected only once. This chain uses TRBV28 with TRBJ2-5, with D maybe TRBD1 (5 bases). Germline V gene sequence: CDR1 MDHEN, CDR2 SYDVKM. CDR3 size: 16 residues. The V gene lost 2 bases and the J gene lost 2 bases, with 15 bases spanning the gap. The CDR3 nucleotides read TGTGCCAGCAGTTTAGGACAACAGAAGTCTCAAGAGACCCAGTACTTC. Its translation: CASSLGQQKSQETQYF.

This clone has just one count. The V gene is TRBV13, the J gene TRBJ2-2, with D perhaps matching TRBD2 (6 bases). The CDR3 is made up of 15 amino acids. Per germline, CDR1 PRHDT and CDR2 FYEKMQ (reference sequence). V shed 5 bases and J shed 6 bases, with 16 bases lying between them. CDR3 protein: CASSAGGKFSGELFF. The CDR3 nucleotides read TGTGCCAGCAGCGCCGGCGGGAAATTTTCCGGGGAGCTGTTTTTT.

V and J are TRBV6-5 and TRBJ1-1; the D gene is possibly TRBD1 (5 bases). Trimming cost V 2 bases and J 8 bases, with 21 bases left between them. The CDR3 covers 16 residues. Germline-derived CDR1 and CDR2 are MNHEY and SVGAGI. CDR3 bases: TGTGCCAGCAGTTACCCAAATATGAAGGGGCATGACGAAGCTTTCTTT. Its protein is CASSYPNMKGHDEAFF.

As regards this clone: Distinct nucleotide sequences in the sample also encode this CDR3. The chain links TRBV11-3 to TRBJ2-3; D tentatively fits TRBD1 or TRBD2 (5 bases each). In germline, CDR1 is SGHNT, CDR2 YENEEA. There are 14 residues in the CDR3. The V end lost 1 base, the J end lost 0 bases, and 5 bases lay between the germline ends. DNA of the CDR3: TGTGCCAGCAGCTTAGGGGGGAGCACAGATACGCAGTATTTT. This gives the protein CASSLGGSTDTQYF.

This chain links TRBV5-1 with TRBJ1-2; D perhaps matches TRBD1 (6 bases). The germline V gene has CDR1 SGHRS and CDR2 YFSETQ. This CDR3 contains 17 residues. Trimming left V 2 bases short and J 3 bases short, with 20 bases between. The CDR3 spells CASSFGRDRLEYYGYTF. The CDR3 nucleotides are TGCGCCAGCAGCTTTGGTAGAGACAGGTTAGAATACTATGGCTACACCTTC.

This chain joins TRBV7-9 and TRBJ2-1; TRBD1 matches 7 bases. Germline CDR1 SEHNR, CDR2 FQNEAQ (reference sequence). J was trimmed by 9 bases and V by 2 bases; bases with no gene match: 7. The CDR3 covers 14 residues. The CDR3 coding sequence is TGTGCCAGCAGCTTAAATACAGGGGTCGGTGAGCAGTTCTTC. Its translation is CASSLNTGVGEQFF.

V gene TRBV28 combines with J gene TRBJ1-1; D is ambiguous. CDR3 length: 11 amino acids. V gave up 3 bases and J gave up 7 bases, with 6 bases separating them. Germline V lookup: CDR1 MDHEN, CDR2 SYDVKM. CDR3 sequence reads: CASSFSIEAFF. The CDR3 DNA follows: TGTGCCAGCAGTTTCTCCATTGAAGCTTTCTTT.

The rearrangement joins TRBV7-2 to TRBJ1-2, with no clear D. The germline CDR1 and CDR2 sequences are SGHTA and FQGNSA. This CDR3 has 15 amino acids. Trimming took off 1 base at V and 0 bases at J, with 9 bases between the two ends. This chain's CDR3 is CASSLVPRSNYGYTF. In DNA form, the CDR3 reads TGTGCCAGCAGCTTAGTTCCCAGATCTAACTATGGCTACACCTTC. Full variable domain (missing parts from reference TRBV7-2 and TRBJ1-2): GAGVSQSPSNKVTEKGKDVELRCDPISGHTALYWYRQSLGQGLEFLIYFQGNSAPDKSGLPSDRFSAERTGGSVSTLTIQRTQQEDSAVYLCASSLVPRSNYGYTFGSGTRLTVV.

The chain uses TRBV29-1 and TRBJ1-1; TRBD1 agrees at 7 bases. Germline lookup yields CDR1 SQVTM and CDR2 ANQGSEA. The junction had 6 bases not matched to a gene; V was cut back by 7 bases and J by 1 base. The CDR3 totals 13 residues. The CDR3 here is CSGGTVTNTEAFF. CDR3 DNA sequence: TGCAGCGGGGGGACAGTTACGAACACTGAAGCTTTCTTT.

The chain combines TRBV27 with TRBJ2-3, with TRBD1 identical over 7 bases. Looked up from germline, CDR1 is MNHEY and CDR2 is SMNVEV (reference sequence). With 5 bases clipped from V and 4 bases from J, the junction kept 12 bases outside the gene matches. The CDR3 contains 16 residues. In nucleotides, the CDR3 is TGTGCCAGCAGTCCCATTCCAGTGACAGGGCCAGATACGCAGTATTTT. Its translation: CASSPIPVTGPDTQYF.

The rearrangement joins TRBV15 to TRBJ2-7; D ambiguous. The germline V and J ends were trimmed by 5 bases and 3 bases, with 14 bases remaining between them. Germline V lookup: CDR1 LNHNV, CDR2 YYDKDF (reference sequence). The CDR3 consists of 14 residues. CDR3 region: CATSPQDGVYEQYF. As DNA, the CDR3 is TGTGCCACCAGCCCCCAGGATGGAGTCTACGAGCAGTACTTC.

The chain couples TRBV4-2 to TRBJ2-2; D is unclear. CDR1 is LGHNA, CDR2 YNFKEQ, per germline. The CDR3 spans 15 residues. Trimming pared 7 bases from V and 5 bases from J, leaving 17 bases between. CDR3 sequence (DNA): TGTGCCAGCATGGTGGCACCACAAGGGACCGGGGAGCTGTTTTTT. Encoded protein: CASMVAPQGTGELFF.

The V and J genes are TRBV7-9 and TRBJ2-1; no definite D call. Deletions cut 4 bases from V and 0 bases from J, with 22 bases between. The CDR3 runs 19 residues. Germline values: CDR1 SEHNR, CDR2 FQNEAQ (reference sequence). The CDR3 DNA reads as TGTGCCAGCAGCTACACCTCACGCGGTCCCGAGAGCTCCTACAATGAGCAGTTCTTC. Its translation is CASSYTSRGPESSYNEQFF.

DNA of the CDR3: TGTGCCAGCAGAAGGGCCTCCTACGAGCAGTACTTC. Amino acids: CASRRASYEQYF. The J gene is TRBJ2-7, the V gene TRBV2; D remains ambiguous. Trimming left V 6 bases short and J 0 bases short, with 6 bases between. The CDR3 totals 12 residues. Per the germline V gene, CDR1 is SNHLY and CDR2 is FYNNEI.

The chain combines TRBV20-1 with TRBJ1-1; D gene ambiguous. The CDR3 is made up of 9 amino acids. V lost 7 bases to trimming and J lost 3 bases, with 3 bases between them. From germline, CDR1 is DFQATT and CDR2 SNEGSKA (reference sequence). The CDR3 is CSDHTEAFF. The CDR3 DNA follows: TGCAGTGACCACACTGAAGCTTTCTTT.

The chain combines TRBV9 with TRBJ2-7; D possibly corresponds to TRBD2 (5 bases). The germline V gene has CDR1 SGDLS and CDR2 YYNGEE. With 0 bases removed from V and 0 bases from J, the gap between germline ends came to 16 bases. The CDR3 runs to 17 residues. Here the CDR3 reads CASSVATGPGNSYEQYF. The CDR3 coding sequence is TGTGCCAGCAGCGTAGCTACCGGGCCCGGGAACTCCTACGAGCAGTACTTC.

The chain uses TRBV5-1 and TRBJ2-3; D is ambiguous. The CDR3 covers 15 residues. Germline-derived CDR1 and CDR2 are SGHRS and YFSETQ. Trimming removed 0 bases at V and 0 bases at J, with 8 bases between. The CDR3 coding sequence is TGCGCCAGCAGCTTGGGCGGATCTAGCACAGATACGCAGTATTTT. Translating gives CASSLGGSSTDTQYF. The entire variable domain, with the rest obtained from reference TRBV5-1 and TRBJ2-3, is as follows: KAGVTQTPRYLIKTRGQQVTLSCSPISGHRSVSWYQQTPGQGLQFLFEYFSETQRNKGNFPGRFSGRQFSNSRSEMNVSTLELGDSALYLCASSLGGSSTDTQYFGPGTRLTVL.

This chain links TRBV23-1 with TRBJ2-2; D unresolved. TRBV23-1 is designated an ORF whose function remains uncertain. The CDR3 runs to 17 residues. Trimming pared 0 bases from V and 2 bases from J, leaving 13 bases between. The CDR3 DNA follows: TGCGCCAGCAGTCAATCGGATAGGCAGACAAACACCGGGGAGCTGTTTTTT. Protein product: CASSQSDRQTNTGELFF.

The chain links TRBV4-1 to TRBJ2-7; 16 bases match TRBD2. Per germline, CDR1 MGHRA and CDR2 YSYEKL. V lost 1 base to trimming and J lost 1 base; unmatched junction nucleotides: 4. CDR3 length: 18 residues. The CDR3 here is CASSQGGTSGRGSYEQYF. The CDR3 DNA follows: TGCGCCAGCAGCCAAGGGGGGACTAGCGGGAGGGGTTCCTACGAGCAGTACTTC.

The chain recombines TRBV29-1 with TRBJ2-1; TRBD1 matches at 7 bases. V lost 4 bases, J lost 2 bases, and 2 bases stayed unmatched. The CDR3 has 13 amino acids. The germline V gene has CDR1 SQVTM and CDR2 ANQGSEA. This CDR3 reads CSVGDRAYNEQFF. Here the CDR3 DNA reads TGCAGCGTTGGAGACAGGGCCTACAATGAGCAGTTCTTC.

The chain has TRBV19 and TRBJ2-7, with D perhaps matching TRBD2 (5 bases). Trimming took 7 bases from V and 5 from J, leaving 12 bases between them. Germline CDR1 is LNHDA and CDR2 is SQIVND (reference sequence). The length of the CDR3 is 12 residues. The CDR3 is CASKGGANEQYF. In nucleotides, the CDR3 is TGTGCCAGTAAAGGAGGAGCCAACGAGCAGTACTTC.

The chain uses TRBV28 and TRBJ2-2; 8 positions match TRBD1. V lost 6 bases, J lost 6 bases, and 9 bases stayed unmatched. Germline CDR1 MDHEN, CDR2 SYDVKM. The CDR3 loop spans 15 amino acids. CDR3 nucleotides: TGTGCCAGCAGGGGAACCCGGGACAGGTCCGGGGAGCTGTTTTTT. Its translation is CASRGTRDRSGELFF. Looking up the rest from reference TRBV28 and TRBJ2-2 gives the full variable domain: DVKVTQSSRYLVKRTGEKVFLECVQDMDHENMFWYRQDPGLGLRLIYFSYDVKMKEKGDIPEGYSVSREKKERFSLILESASTNQTSMYLCASRGTRDRSGELFFGEGSRLTVL.

This chain uses TRBV9 with TRBJ2-3; D not resolved. CDR3 length: 15 amino acids. The ends were cut back, 0 bases at V and 0 bases at J, with 8 bases in the middle. Germline V lookup: CDR1 SGDLS, CDR2 YYNGEE. CDR3 sequence (DNA): TGTGCCAGCAGCGTAGGAGACCTTAGCACAGATACGCAGTATTTT. Its protein is CASSVGDLSTDTQYF.

The chain carries TRBV18 and TRBJ2-3; 8 nucleotides match TRBD2. Germline lookup yields CDR1 KGHSH and CDR2 LQKENI. Germline trimming cut 2 bases from V and 2 bases from J; bases unmatched to any gene: 6. This CDR3 is built from 16 residues. CDR3 residues: CASSPGAGAPTDTQYF. The CDR3 DNA sequence: TGTGCCAGCTCACCAGGAGCGGGAGCCCCCACAGATACGCAGTATTTT.

This clone has only a few counts. This chain joins TRBV2 and TRBJ1-5; TRBD1 might be the D (6 bases). Trimming removed 3 bases at V and 0 bases at J, with 12 bases between. CDR3 length equals 16 residues. The germline gives CDR1 SNHLY, CDR2 FYNNEI. CDR3 protein: CASSESTGTSNQPQHF. CDR3 coding DNA: TGTGCCAGCAGTGAGAGCACAGGGACTAGCAATCAGCCCCAGCATTTT. Combining the CDR3 with reference TRBV2 and TRBJ1-5 gives the whole variable domain EPEVTQTPSHQVTQMGQEVILRCVPISNHLYFYWYRQILGQKVEFLVSFYNNEISEKSEIFDDQFSVERPDGSNFTLKIRSTKLEDSAMYFCASSESTGTSNQPQHFGDGTRLSIL.

J is TRBJ2-2 and V is TRBV27; D is unclear. Trimming took 5 bases from V and 0 from J, leaving 10 bases between them. Germline CDR1 and CDR2: MNHEY and SMNVEV (reference sequence). The CDR3 runs to 15 residues. CDR3 in amino acids: CASSPAPPNTGELFF. DNA of the CDR3: TGTGCCAGCAGTCCCGCCCCCCCGAACACCGGGGAGCTGTTTTTT.

The gene calls are TRBV7-8 and TRBJ1-3; no clear D gene. Germline V gene data show CDR1 as SGHVS and CDR2 as FQNEAQ. CDR3 size: 13 residues. V shed 5 bases and J shed 3 bases, with 8 bases lying between them. CDR3 in amino acids: CASSPRGGNTIYF. Written as DNA, the CDR3 is TGTGCCAGCAGCCCTAGAGGTGGAAACACCATATATTTT.

The gene calls are TRBV5-1 and TRBJ2-7; 10 bases are a match to TRBD2. This CDR3 spans 15 amino acids. Germline V gives CDR1 SGHRS, CDR2 YFSETQ. The ends lost 0 bases at V and 3 bases at J; junction bases unmatched: 3. The CDR3, as DNA: TGCGCCAGCAGCTTGGTCCTAGCGGGAGACTACGAGCAGTACTTC. Its protein product is CASSLVLAGDYEQYF.